A single sample is the source of the 14 T cell receptor beta chains below, sequenced in a study of blood T cell repertoires in COVID-19 (dated by TCRdb to between 2020 and 2021). Library method: the immunoSEQ multiplex PCR assay. This is the immuneACCESS table as TCRdb keeps it, with only in-frame sequences that have V and J called. A part of the clones is gone; compared with another copy, unresolved V genes explain less than half, and the rest is unexplained. The table for this sample lists approximately 92,000 clones; 82% of them were counted only once. Around 19% of the sample lies in the top ten. The material sequenced was peripheral blood. The receptors shown here come from a man at least 80 years old with acute or convalescent COVID-19.

The chain recombines TRBV18 with TRBJ2-5, with a possible D match to TRBD1 (5 bases). V shed 1 base and J shed 5 bases, with 14 bases lying between them. This CDR3 is 15 amino acids long. Germline values: CDR1 KGHSH, CDR2 LQKENI. For the CDR3, the DNA is TGTGCCAGCTCACCACTAGCCCCGAAGGGGGAGACCCAGTACTTC. Its protein product is CASSPLAPKGETQYF. Full variable domain (outside the CDR3, taken from reference TRBV18 and TRBJ2-5): NAGVMQNPRHLVRRRGQEARLRCSPMKGHSHVYWYRQLPEEGLKFMVYLQKENIIDESGMPKERFSAEFPKEGPSILRIQQVVRGDSAAYFCASSPLAPKGETQYFGPGTRLLVL.

The chain employs TRBV7-2 and TRBJ2-3, with no clear D. Germline V gene lookup returns CDR1 SGHTA and CDR2 FQGNSA. The CDR3 runs to 12 residues. The V end was cut by 5 bases, the J end by 7 bases, with 10 bases between. The CDR3 bases are TGTGCCAGCAGCCTGGCCCTTTATACGCAGTATTTT. It codes for CASSLALYTQYF.

This chain connects TRBV28 to TRBJ2-1; a possible D gene is TRBD2 (5 bases). Trimming stripped 5 bases from V and 15 bases from J, with 17 bases between. Germline CDR1 reads MDHEN; CDR2 reads SYDVKM. This CDR3 spans 12 amino acids. This chain's CDR3 is CASSRPGFDPFF. The CDR3 coding sequence is TGTGCCAGCAGTCGACCGGGATTTGATCCGTTCTTC.

This rearrangement joins TRBV15 to TRBJ1-5, with no clear D. V was clipped by 3 bases and J by 7 bases, with 7 bases between them. This CDR3 is built from 12 residues. Germline V gene lookup returns CDR1 LNHNV and CDR2 YYDKDF (reference sequence). In nucleotides, the CDR3 is TGTGCCACCAGCAGCGGCGGGCAGCCCCAGCATTTT. Amino acid sequence: CATSSGGQPQHF.

V gene TRBV6-2 or TRBV6-3 combines with J gene TRBJ2-7; 7 bases align to TRBD1. CDR3 length equals 20 residues. V was clipped by 5 bases and J by 0 bases; unmatched bases: 22. The V gene's germline CDR1 is MNHEY and CDR2 SVGEGT. The CDR3 nucleotides read TGTGCCAGCAGTCCCCAGGGGCGGACAGGAAAGTGGGGCGGCTCCTACGAGCAGTACTTC. Its translation: CASSPQGRTGKWGGSYEQYF.

The genes are TRBV9 and TRBJ2-7; 9 nucleotides match TRBD2. V shed 4 bases, J shed 6 bases, and the junction held 17 bases outside the gene matches. The CDR3 has 17 residues. CDR1 and CDR2 (germline): SGDLS, YYNGEE. CDR3 DNA: TGTGCCAGCAGCCCCCGGGTAGCGGGAGTAGGAGATCGCGAGCAGTACTTC. Amino acids: CASSPRVAGVGDREQYF.

This chain joins TRBV5-1 and TRBJ2-3, with D possibly TRBD1 on 6 matching bases. Between the trimmed V and J ends, which lost 2 bases and 1 base, there was a span of 8 bases. CDR1 is SGHRS and CDR2 is YFSETQ in the germline V gene. The CDR3 loop spans 14 amino acids. This chain's CDR3 is CASSFRGGTDTQYF. CDR3 nucleotides: TGCGCCAGCAGCTTCAGGGGAGGCACAGATACGCAGTATTTT.

The genes are TRBV29-1 and TRBJ2-2; 8 nucleotides match TRBD1. CDR3 length equals 13 residues. V shed 7 bases and J 2 bases; nucleotides not matched to a gene: 3. The germline V gene encodes CDR1 SQVTM and CDR2 ANQGSEA. CDR3 residues: CSAGQGNTGELFF. CDR3 DNA: TGCAGCGCTGGACAGGGCAACACCGGGGAGCTGTTTTTT.

The V gene is TRBV6-2 or TRBV6-3, the J gene TRBJ1-1, with 10 bases identical to TRBD1. CDR3 length: 14 amino acids. With 4 bases clipped from V and 5 bases from J, the junction kept 4 bases outside the gene matches. Per the germline V gene, CDR1 is MNHEY and CDR2 is SVGEGT. The CDR3 sequence is CASSWGQGNTEAFF. The CDR3 region has the DNA TGTGCCAGCAGTTGGGGACAGGGGAATACTGAAGCTTTCTTT.

This clone has a handful of counts. The gene calls are TRBV4-3 and TRBJ1-5, with TRBD1 matching over 7 bases. V shed 0 bases, J shed 9 bases, and the junction held 11 bases outside the gene matches. CDR3 size: 16 residues. Germline CDR1 reads LGHNA; CDR2 reads YSLEER. CDR3 in DNA: TGCGCCAGCAGCCAAGATCACAGGGGAGGAACAAGGCCCCAGCATTTT. Translated, it gives CASSQDHRGGTRPQHF.

This rearrangement joins TRBV6-1 to TRBJ1-1, with 8 bases lining up with TRBD1. V lost 1 base to trimming and J lost 5 bases; unmatched junction nucleotides: 6. Germline V CDR1 and CDR2: MNHNS, SASEGT. CDR3 length: 15 residues. The CDR3 nucleotides are TGTGCCAGCAGTGAAGGTCAGGGGGCAGGTACTGAAGCTTTCTTT. Translating it yields CASSEGQGAGTEAFF.

V is TRBV19 and J is TRBJ2-7; D unresolved. With 6 bases removed from V and 3 bases from J, the gap between germline ends came to 27 bases. Germline lookup yields CDR1 LNHDA and CDR2 SQIVND (reference sequence). The CDR3 extends over 18 amino acids. CDR3 sequence: CASSPHSTVRYPSYEQYF. The CDR3 region has the DNA TGTGCCAGTAGCCCCCATTCCACGGTAAGGTATCCTAGCTACGAGCAGTACTTC.

This chain uses TRBV10-3 with TRBJ2-7; tentative D call: TRBD2 (7 bases). V was trimmed by 10 bases and J by 0 bases, leaving 16 bases between them. CDR1 is ENHRY and CDR2 is SYGVKD in the germline V gene. CDR3 length: 14 residues. Here the CDR3 DNA reads TGTGCCACAGGCGAGGGGGGGTTCTCCTACGAGCAGTACTTC. Translating it yields CATGEGGFSYEQYF.

This chain connects TRBV10-2 to TRBJ2-7, with D possibly TRBD1 on 6 matching bases. CDR3 length: 13 amino acids. V lost 7 bases and J lost 0, with 10 bases in between. From germline, CDR1 is WSHSY and CDR2 SAAADI. The CDR3 coding sequence is TGCGCCAGCAACAGGGTTGACTCCTACGAGCAGTACTTC. Its translation: CASNRVDSYEQYF.